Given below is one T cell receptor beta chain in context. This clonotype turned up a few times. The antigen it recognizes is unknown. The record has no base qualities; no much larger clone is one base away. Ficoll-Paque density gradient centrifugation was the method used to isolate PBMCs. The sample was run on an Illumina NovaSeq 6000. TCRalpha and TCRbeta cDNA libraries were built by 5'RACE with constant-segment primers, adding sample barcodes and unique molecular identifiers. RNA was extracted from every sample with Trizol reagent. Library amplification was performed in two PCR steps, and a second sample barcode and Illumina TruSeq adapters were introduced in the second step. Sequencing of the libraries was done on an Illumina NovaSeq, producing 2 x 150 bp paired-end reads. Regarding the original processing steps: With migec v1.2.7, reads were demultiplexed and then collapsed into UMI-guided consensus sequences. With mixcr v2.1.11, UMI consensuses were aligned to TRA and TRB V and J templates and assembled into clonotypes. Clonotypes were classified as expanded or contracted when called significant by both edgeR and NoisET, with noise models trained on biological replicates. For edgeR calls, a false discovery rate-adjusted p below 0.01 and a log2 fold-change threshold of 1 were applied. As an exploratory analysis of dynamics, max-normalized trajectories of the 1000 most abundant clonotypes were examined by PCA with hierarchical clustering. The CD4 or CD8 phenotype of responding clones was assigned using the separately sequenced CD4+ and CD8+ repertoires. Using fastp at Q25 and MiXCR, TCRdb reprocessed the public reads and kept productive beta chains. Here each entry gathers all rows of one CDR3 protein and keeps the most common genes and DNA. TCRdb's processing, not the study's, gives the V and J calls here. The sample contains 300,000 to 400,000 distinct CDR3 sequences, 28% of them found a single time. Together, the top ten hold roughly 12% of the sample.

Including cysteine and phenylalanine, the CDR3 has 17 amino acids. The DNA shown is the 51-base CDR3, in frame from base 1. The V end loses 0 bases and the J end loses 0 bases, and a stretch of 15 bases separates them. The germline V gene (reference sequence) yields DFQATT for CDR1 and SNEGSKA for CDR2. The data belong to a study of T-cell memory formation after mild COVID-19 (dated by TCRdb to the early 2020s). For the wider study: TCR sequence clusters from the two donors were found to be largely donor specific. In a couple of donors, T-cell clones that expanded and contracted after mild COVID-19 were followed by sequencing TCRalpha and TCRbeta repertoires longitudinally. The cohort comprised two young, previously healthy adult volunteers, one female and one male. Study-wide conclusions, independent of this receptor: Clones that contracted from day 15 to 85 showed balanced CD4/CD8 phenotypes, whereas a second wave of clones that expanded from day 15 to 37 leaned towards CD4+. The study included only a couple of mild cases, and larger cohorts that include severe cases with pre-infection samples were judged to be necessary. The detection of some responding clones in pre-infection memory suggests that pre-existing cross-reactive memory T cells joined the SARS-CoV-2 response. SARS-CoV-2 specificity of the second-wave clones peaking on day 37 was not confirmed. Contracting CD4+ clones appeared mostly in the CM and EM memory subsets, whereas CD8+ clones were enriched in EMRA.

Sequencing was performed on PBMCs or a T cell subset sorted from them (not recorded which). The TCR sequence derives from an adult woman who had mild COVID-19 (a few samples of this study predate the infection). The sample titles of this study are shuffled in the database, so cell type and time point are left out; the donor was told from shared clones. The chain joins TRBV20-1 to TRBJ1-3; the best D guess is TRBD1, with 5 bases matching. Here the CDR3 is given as CSARDLGGTHSGNTIYF. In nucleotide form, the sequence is TGCAGTGCTAGAGATCTCGGGGGAACCCACTCTGGAAACACCATATATTTT.